The 18 T cell receptor beta chains presented below share a single source sample, sequenced in a study of T cells in Graves' hyperthyroidism and ophthalmopathy. Researchers took RNA transcripts and amplified the TCR beta CDR3 regions from them. HTBI primers were employed in a first-round RT-PCR of the TCR CDR3. TCRdb recomputed calls from the multiplex PCR reads with MiXCR, one row per CDR3 protein. The table lists hundreds of thousands of distinct CDR3 sequences, about 14% of them singletons, with roughly 5.5% in the top ten. Sequencing was carried out using blood. The receptors here all came from a woman in her twenties or thirties with Graves' hyperthyroidism that later progressed to Graves' ophthalmopathy.

Of note for this clonotype: This could be a read error, since a much larger clone is one nucleotide away. This sequence joins TRBV10-3 and TRBJ1-1; TRBD1 might be the D (5 bases). This CDR3 spans 13 amino acids. V was shortened by 8 bases and J by 5 bases, with 15 bases between the two germline ends. Germline V gene data show CDR1 as ENHRY and CDR2 as SYGVKD. The CDR3 sequence is CAIGVAGNTEAFF. DNA of the CDR3: TGTGCCATCGGTGTGGCAGGGAATACTGAAGCTTTCTTT.

This clonotype was picked up many times. This sequence joins TRBV29-1 and TRBJ1-1; D ambiguous. The CDR3 is 12 residues long. CDR1 is SQVTM, CDR2 ANQGSEA, per germline. V lost 6 bases and J 1 base, leaving 9 bases between the germline ends. CDR3 nucleotide sequence: TGCAGCGTCTCGTTAGGGAACACTGAAGCTTTCTTT. Residues: CSVSLGNTEAFF. Together with reference TRBV29-1 and TRBJ1-1, the CDR3 gives the full variable domain: SAVISQKPSRDICQRGTSLTIQCQVDSQVTMMFWYRQQPGQSLTLIATANQGSEATYESGFVIDKFPISRPNLTFSTLTVSNMSPEDSSIYLCSVSLGNTEAFFGQGTRLTVV.

The rearrangement uses TRBV5-1 and TRBJ2-5; a weak D match, TRBD1 (5 bases). V was trimmed by 0 bases and J by 3 bases, leaving 9 bases between them. The CDR3 has 14 amino acids. Germline V gene sequence: CDR1 SGHRS, CDR2 YFSETQ. CDR3 sequence: CASSLVAGKETQYF. The CDR3 nucleotides read TGCGCCAGCAGCTTGGTGGCAGGGAAAGAGACCCAGTACTTC.

This clonotype was seen only a few times. This rearrangement joins TRBV2 to TRBJ1-2; D may be TRBD1 (5 bases). This CDR3 comprises 13 residues. Germline V gives CDR1 SNHLY, CDR2 FYNNEI. Trimming cost V 6 bases and J 7 bases, with 15 bases left between them. DNA for the CDR3: TGTGCCAGCAGCCCCGGGACTTTCGGTGGCTACACCTTC. This codes for CASSPGTFGGYTF.

This clonotype was detected only a few times. The chain links TRBV3-1 to TRBJ1-2; D perhaps matches TRBD1 (6 bases). The CDR3 length is 16 residues. Trimming took 6 bases from V and 8 from J, leaving 25 bases between them. Germline V CDR1 and CDR2: LGHDT, YNNKEL (reference sequence). The CDR3 DNA follows: TGTGCCAGCAGGTCAAGCACGCACAGGGTGGGCGCAGGCTACACCTTC. This gives the protein CASRSSTHRVGAGYTF.

At least ten counts were recorded for this clonotype. CDR3 nucleotides: TGTGCCACCAGTGATTATGGACAGGGAAGGGGCGGCTACACCTTC. This sequence encodes CATSDYGQGRGGYTF. The J gene is TRBJ1-2, the V gene TRBV24-1; TRBD1 matches 8 bases. The CDR3 runs to 15 residues. Per germline, CDR1 KGHDR and CDR2 SFDVKD. V lost 2 bases to trimming and J lost 8 bases; unmatched junction nucleotides: 9.

The rearrangement uses TRBV29-1 and TRBJ1-1; a possible D gene is TRBD1 (6 bases). CDR1 is SQVTM, CDR2 ANQGSEA, per germline. Deletions cut 5 bases from V and 2 bases from J, with 12 bases between. The length of the CDR3 is 13 residues. Here the CDR3 reads CSVIGQINTEAFF. In DNA form, the CDR3 reads TGCAGCGTTATTGGACAGATAAACACTGAAGCTTTCTTT.

This clonotype has at least ten counts. The V call is TRBV19, the J call TRBJ2-6; D may be TRBD2 (5 bases). V lost 11 bases and J 0 bases, leaving 23 bases between the germline ends. Germline assignment: CDR1 LNHDA and CDR2 SQIVND (reference sequence). The CDR3 sequence is 18 residues long. The CDR3 DNA reads TGTGCCTCCCAAGCGTTCGGGATTGGATCCTCTGGGGCCAACGTCCTGACTTTC. Translated, it gives CASQAFGIGSSGANVLTF.

Many counts were recorded for this clonotype. The chain recombines TRBV18 with TRBJ2-3; D is unresolved. The CDR3 spans 15 residues. Germline CDR1 is KGHSH and CDR2 is LQKENI. V lost 6 bases, J lost 2 bases, and 15 bases lay in between. The CDR3 DNA follows: TGTGCCAGCTCGCCTATCCGGACGGACACAGATACGCAGTATTTT. Protein: CASSPIRTDTDTQYF.

This clonotype showed up just a few times. J is TRBJ1-1 and V is TRBV5-1; D is ambiguous. Germline CDR1 and CDR2: SGHRS and YFSETQ. The ends were cut back, 4 bases at V and 1 base at J, with 14 bases in the middle. CDR3 length: 15 amino acids. The CDR3 sequence: CASSHGIPGNTEAFF. The CDR3 DNA sequence: TGCGCCAGCAGCCACGGGATTCCCGGGAACACTGAAGCTTTCTTT.

This clonotype has at least ten counts. The V and J genes are TRBV30 and TRBJ1-1; maybe TRBD1 (6 bases). The ends were cut back, 2 bases at V and 4 bases at J, with 11 bases in the middle. The germline gives CDR1 GTSNPN, CDR2 SVGIG (reference sequence). The CDR3 runs to 13 residues. The CDR3, as DNA: TGTGCCTGGAGTCCACAGGGAAGCACTGAAGCTTTCTTT. Translated, it gives CAWSPQGSTEAFF.

The V gene is TRBV20-1, the J gene TRBJ2-7; 7 nucleotides agree with TRBD1. The CDR3 is 11 residues long. Per the germline V gene, CDR1 is DFQATT and CDR2 is SNEGSKA (reference sequence). V lost 6 bases and J lost 6; bases outside the gene matches: 5. The CDR3 region is CSAPSGGEQYF. CDR3 DNA: TGCAGTGCACCCTCAGGGGGCGAGCAGTACTTC.

This clonotype was seen only a few times. J is TRBJ2-1 and V is TRBV5-6; 9 bases match TRBD2. The length of the CDR3 is 16 residues. Germline V gives CDR1 SGHDT, CDR2 YYEEEE. The ends lost 4 bases at V and 4 bases at J; junction bases unmatched: 9. The CDR3 nucleotides are TGTGCCAGCAGCCTGCTGCGGACTAGCGTTTACAATGAGCAGTTCTTC. Protein sequence: CASSLLRTSVYNEQFF.

The chain joins TRBV29-1 to TRBJ2-7; weak D call: TRBD1 (6 bases). The germline CDR1 and CDR2 sequences are SQVTM and ANQGSEA. V was pared by 4 bases and J by 1 base, with 17 bases between. The CDR3 is 15 residues long. DNA for the CDR3: TGCAGCGTTGGAAGGGACACCACTAGTTCCTACGAGCAGTACTTC. Translated, it gives CSVGRDTTSSYEQYF.

The chain uses TRBV19 and TRBJ2-1, with D perhaps TRBD1 or TRBD2 (5 bases each). The germline CDR1 and CDR2 sequences are LNHDA and SQIVND (reference sequence). The CDR3 covers 13 residues. Trimming took off 5 bases at V and 6 bases at J, with 11 bases between the two ends. CDR3 sequence reads: CASSRDGFNEQFF. CDR3 nucleotide sequence: TGTGCCAGTAGTCGGGACGGTTTCAATGAGCAGTTCTTC.

In the case of this clonotype: The germline gene is not matched at one end of the junction; a read error may be the cause. The chain couples TRBV20-1 to TRBJ2-7, with 13 bases aligning to TRBD2. CDR1 DFQATT and CDR2 SNEGSKA come from the germline V gene (reference sequence). The CDR3 runs to 15 residues. The CDR3 here is CSARRTSGGPYGQYF. The CDR3, as DNA: TGCAGTGCCCGTAGGACTAGCGGGGGACCCTACGGGCAGTACTTC.

This clonotype was detected many times. The rearrangement uses TRBV20-1 and TRBJ2-5; no clear D gene. V dropped 0 bases and J dropped 4 bases, with 3 bases sitting between them. Germline V gene lookup returns CDR1 DFQATT and CDR2 SNEGSKA (reference sequence). The CDR3 consists of 11 residues. The CDR3 DNA reads TGCAGTGCTAGAGAAAGAGAGACCCAGTACTTC. Translated, it gives CSARERETQYF.

The rearrangement joins TRBV7-9 to TRBJ1-2; D uncertain. Germline V gene sequence: CDR1 SEHNR, CDR2 FQNEAQ (reference sequence). The CDR3 has 14 residues. V was shortened by 3 bases and J by 4 bases, with 12 bases between the two germline ends. The CDR3 DNA is TGTGCCAGCAGCTTCGGGGAATCGGGCTATGGCTACACCTTC. Translation: CASSFGESGYGYTF. Full variable domain (rest looked up from reference TRBV7-9 and TRBJ1-2): DTGVSQNPRHKITKRGQNVTFRCDPISEHNRLYWYRQTLGQGPEFLTYFQNEAQLEKSRLLSDRFSAERPKGSFSTLEIQRTEQGDSAMYLCASSFGESGYGYTFGSGTRLTVV.